This entry features one T cell receptor (beta chain) sequence. Its antigen is unknown. Just one base apart from a much larger clone, this may be a read error. The sample comes from a study of T cell repertoires in cytomegalovirus infection. Looking at the study overall: HLA-B-restricted CMV epitopes that are well studied, plus recently identified HLA-C-restricted ones, were used by the study. CMV infection together with matching HLA type was indicated by public TCR beta signatures.

Trimming left V 1 base short and J 0 bases short, with 10 bases between. Germline V lookup: CDR1 SGHTA, CDR2 FQGNSA. The CDR3 has 16 amino acids. TCRdb analysed the reads with MiXCR anew, one entry per CDR3 protein. Of 830,000 or so distinct CDR3 sequences listed, 32% are singletons. The source of this sequence is a human donor in good health (CMV status not recorded). Some clones in this sample may be carry-over from other donors' samples. This material consisted of cultured CD8+ T cells from PBMCs, taken from culture after CMV antigen stimulation. V and J are TRBV7-2 and TRBJ2-1; D gene ambiguous. As DNA, the CDR3 is TGTACCAGCAGCTTAGAATTTTCGAGCTCCTACAATGAGCAGTTCTTC. Translating it yields CTSSLEFSSSYNEQFF.